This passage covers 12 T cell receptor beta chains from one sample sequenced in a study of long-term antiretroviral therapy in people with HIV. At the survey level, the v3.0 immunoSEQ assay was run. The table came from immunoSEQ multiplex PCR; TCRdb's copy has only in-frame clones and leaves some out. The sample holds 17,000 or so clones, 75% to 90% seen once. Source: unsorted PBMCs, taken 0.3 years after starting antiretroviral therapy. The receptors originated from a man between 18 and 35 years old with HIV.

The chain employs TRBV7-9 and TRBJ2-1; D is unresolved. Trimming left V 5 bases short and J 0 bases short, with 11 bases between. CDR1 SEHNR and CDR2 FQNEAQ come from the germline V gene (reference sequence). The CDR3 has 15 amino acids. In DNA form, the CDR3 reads TGTGCCAGCAGCAAAGGAGTCAGCTCCTACAATGAGCAGTTCTTC. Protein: CASSKGVSSYNEQFF.

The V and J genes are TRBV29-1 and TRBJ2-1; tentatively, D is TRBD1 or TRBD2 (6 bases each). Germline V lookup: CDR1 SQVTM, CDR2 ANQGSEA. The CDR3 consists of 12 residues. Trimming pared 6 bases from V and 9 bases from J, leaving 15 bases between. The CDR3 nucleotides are TGCAGCGTCCTTCCCGGGGGCCCTGAGCAGTTCTTC. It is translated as CSVLPGGPEQFF.

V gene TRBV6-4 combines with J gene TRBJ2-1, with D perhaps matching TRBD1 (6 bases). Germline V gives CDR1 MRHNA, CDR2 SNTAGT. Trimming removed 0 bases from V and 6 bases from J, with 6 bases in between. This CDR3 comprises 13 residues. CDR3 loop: CASSDSDSNEQFF. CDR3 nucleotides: TGTGCCAGCAGTGACTCGGACAGCAATGAGCAGTTCTTC.

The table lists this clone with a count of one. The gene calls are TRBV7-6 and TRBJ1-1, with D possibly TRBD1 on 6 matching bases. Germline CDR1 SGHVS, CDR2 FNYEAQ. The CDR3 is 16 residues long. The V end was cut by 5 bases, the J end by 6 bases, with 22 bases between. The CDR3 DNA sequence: TGTGCCAGCAGCATACCCCCAGGGGCCGGTGGCGCTGAAGCTTTCTTT. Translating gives CASSIPPGAGGAEAFF.

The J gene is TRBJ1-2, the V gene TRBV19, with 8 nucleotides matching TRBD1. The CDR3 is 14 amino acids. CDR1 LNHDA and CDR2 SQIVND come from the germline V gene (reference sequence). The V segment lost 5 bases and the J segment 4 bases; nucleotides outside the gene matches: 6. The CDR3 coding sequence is TGTGCCAGTAGTCCCCGGGACAGGCTCTATGGCTACACCTTC. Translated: CASSPRDRLYGYTF.

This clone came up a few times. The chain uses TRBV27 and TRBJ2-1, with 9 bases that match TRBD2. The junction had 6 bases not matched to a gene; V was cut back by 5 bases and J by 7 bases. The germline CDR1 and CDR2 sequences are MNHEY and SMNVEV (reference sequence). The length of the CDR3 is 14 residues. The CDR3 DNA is TGTGCCAGCAGTAGCGGGGGGCCCCGGAATGAGCAGTTCTTC. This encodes CASSSGGPRNEQFF.

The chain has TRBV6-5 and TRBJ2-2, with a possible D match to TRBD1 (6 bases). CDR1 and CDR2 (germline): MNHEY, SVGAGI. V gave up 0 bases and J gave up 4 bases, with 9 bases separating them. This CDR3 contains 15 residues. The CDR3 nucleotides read TGTGCCAGCAGTTACTCTGGGGGCCCCACCGGGGAGCTGTTTTTT. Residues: CASSYSGGPTGELFF.

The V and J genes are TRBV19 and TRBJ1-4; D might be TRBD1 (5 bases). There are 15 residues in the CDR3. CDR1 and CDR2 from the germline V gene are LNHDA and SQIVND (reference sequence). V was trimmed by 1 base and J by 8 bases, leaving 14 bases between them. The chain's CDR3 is CASSIVAGGFEKLFF. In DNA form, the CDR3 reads TGTGCCAGTAGTATAGTCGCTGGGGGGTTCGAAAAACTGTTTTTT.

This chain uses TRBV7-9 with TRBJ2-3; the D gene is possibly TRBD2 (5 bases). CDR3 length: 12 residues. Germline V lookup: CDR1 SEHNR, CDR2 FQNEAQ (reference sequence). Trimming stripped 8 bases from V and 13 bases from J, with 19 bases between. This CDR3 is CASGGPSFKKYF. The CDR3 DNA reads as TGTGCCAGCGGCGGGCCGAGCTTTAAGAAGTATTTT. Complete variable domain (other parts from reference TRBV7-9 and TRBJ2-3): DTGVSQNPRHKITKRGQNVTFRCDPISEHNRLYWYRQTLGQGPEFLTYFQNEAQLEKSRLLSDRFSAERPKGSFSTLEIQRTEQGDSAMYLCASGGPSFKKYFGPGTRLTVL.

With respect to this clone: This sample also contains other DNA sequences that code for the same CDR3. The CDR3 DNA reads as TGCGCCAGCAGTGAGTCCTGGGACACTGAAGCTTTCTTT. It codes for CASSESWDTEAFF. The chain joins TRBV10-1 to TRBJ1-1; no clear D. The V end lost 0 bases, the J end lost 3 bases, and 5 bases lay between the germline ends. The CDR3 runs 13 residues. Per the germline V gene, CDR1 is WNHNN and CDR2 is SYGVQD (reference sequence).

For the CDR3, the DNA is TGTGCCAGCATCCTTCCCCAGGGGGCAAACACTGAAGCTTTCTTT. Translating it yields CASILPQGANTEAFF. The V gene is TRBV28, the J gene TRBJ1-1; 8 bases match TRBD1. This CDR3 spans 15 amino acids. Trimming cost V 7 bases and J 2 bases; bases outside gene matches: 9. Germline V CDR1 and CDR2: MDHEN, SYDVKM.

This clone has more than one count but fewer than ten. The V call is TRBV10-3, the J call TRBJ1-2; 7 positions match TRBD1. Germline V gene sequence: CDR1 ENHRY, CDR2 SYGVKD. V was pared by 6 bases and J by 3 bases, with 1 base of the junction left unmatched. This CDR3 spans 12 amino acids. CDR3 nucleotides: TGTGCCATCAGAGGACAGGACTATGGCTACACCTTC. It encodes CAIRGQDYGYTF.